This record concerns one TCR beta chain sequence. Germline-derived CDR1 and CDR2 are MDHEN and SYDVKM. The CDR3 runs 12 residues. Trimming removed 6 bases from V and 4 bases from J, with 8 bases in between. This sample was taken from a study of Graves' ophthalmopathy and Graves' hyperthyroidism. Researchers took RNA transcripts and amplified TCR beta CDR3 regions from them. HTBI primers primed a first-round RT-PCR, and a second-round multiplex PCR followed. In TCRdb, the multiplex PCR reads were re-called with MiXCR into one record per CDR3 protein. Of more than 300,000 distinct CDR3 sequences in the sample, roughly a sixth were seen once. Stable hyperthyroidism was defined by absence of ophthalmopathy within 18 months of follow-up.

This rearrangement joins TRBV28 to TRBJ2-3; D might be TRBD1 or TRBD2, each matching 5 bases. The clonotype was recovered from an adult woman with stable Graves' hyperthyroidism. Sequenced material: peripheral blood. Here the CDR3 DNA reads TGTGCCAGCAGCCCGGGGCCAGATACGCAGTATTTT. Its translation: CASSPGPDTQYF.